These T cell receptor beta chains were read from a single sample in a study of cytomegalovirus exposure and HLA in healthy donors. Using immunoSEQ multiplex PCR, the repertoire was profiled, and TCRdb retains in-frame clones only, with some absent. The data contain 30,000 to 40,000 clones, roughly 60% of them singletons. What was sequenced was PBMCs. These receptors all come from a man aged 50-59 years in good health and CMV-seropositive. CDR3s include the opening cysteine and the closing phenylalanine or tryptophan. Each record gives: J gene, clone size, V gene, D gene, CDR3 protein, CDR3 DNA. The D gene is left open where the match is weak. Not every row has a clone size; where given, it reads once, few, many or a size class.

TRBJ2-7,.,TRBV7-9,TRBD1,CASSFTGVEQYF,TGTGCCAGCAGCTTTACAGGGGTCGAGCAGTACTTC
TRBJ2-5,.,TRBV6-5,TRBD2,CASSDRLAETQYF,TGTGCCAGCAGTGACAGACTAGCGGAGACCCAGTACTTC
TRBJ1-1,.,TRBV2,.,CASSQGPTEAFF,TGTGCCAGCTCACAGGGACCGACTGAAGCTTTCTTT
TRBJ2-3,few,TRBV30,.,CACFKARADTQYF,TGTGCCTGCTTCAAGGCCAGGGCAGATACGCAGTATTTT
TRBJ1-5,.,TRBV6-1,.,CASIYVYSNQPQHF,TGTGCCAGCATTTACGTCTATAGCAATCAGCCCCAGCATTTT
TRBJ2-3,few,TRBV6-5,.,CASPPGADTQYF,TGTGCCAGCCCCCCAGGGGCAGATACGCAGTATTTT
TRBJ1-1,.,TRBV7-9,.,CASSFRGAKPNTEAFF,TGTGCCAGCAGCTTTCGGGGGGCCAAGCCGAACACTGAAGCTTTCTTT
TRBJ1-1,few,TRBV4-1,TRBD1,CASSQTGVTEAFF,TGCGCCAGCAGCCAAACAGGGGTTACTGAAGCTTTCTTT
TRBJ2-2,.,TRBV5-1,TRBD2,CASSLPSGGDIGELFF,TGCGCCAGCAGCTTGCCTAGCGGGGGTGATATCGGGGAGCTGTTTTTT
TRBJ1-6,.,TRBV6-1,TRBD1,CASSEGPGTGGSPLHF,TGTGCCAGCAGTGAAGGTCCGGGGACAGGGGGTTCACCCCTCCACTTT
TRBJ1-1,few,TRBV5-8,.,CASIRRGAGWSEAFF,TGTGCCAGCATCCGGCGGGGAGCGGGGTGGAGTGAAGCTTTCTTT
TRBJ2-5,.,TRBV10-3,TRBD2,CANAPSGQETQYF,TGTGCCAACGCACCTAGCGGCCAAGAGACCCAGTACTTC
TRBJ2-7,.,TRBV2,TRBD2,CASIPLTSGGKQYF,TGTGCCAGCATCCCGCTGACTAGCGGGGGCAAGCAGTACTTC
TRBJ2-3,few,TRBV4-2,.,CASSQDEGGTDTQYF,TGTGCCAGCAGCCAAGATGAGGGGGGGACAGATACGCAGTATTTT
TRBJ2-7,.,TRBV29-1,TRBD1,CSVEPRGQGGEQYF,TGCAGCGTTGAACCGAGGGGACAGGGGGGGGAGCAGTACTTC
TRBJ1-1,.,TRBV19,.,CASSILGATEAFF,TGTGCCAGTAGTATTTTGGGGGCGACTGAGGCTTTCTTT
TRBJ2-7,.,TRBV6-1,.,CATREGFRGSYEQYF,TGTGCCACCAGGGAAGGGTTCCGGGGGTCCTACGAGCAGTACTTC
TRBJ2-1,few,TRBV28,TRBD2,CASSLLAGGNSYNEQFF,TGTGCCAGCAGTTTGCTAGCGGGAGGTAACTCCTACAATGAGCAGTTCTTC
TRBJ1-1,few,TRBV2,.,CASSATLRNTEAFF,TGTGCCAGCAGTGCCACCCTGAGGAACACTGAAGCTTTCTTT
TRBJ1-3,.,TRBV6-5,.,CASSYDSKTIYF,TGTGCCAGCAGTTACGACAGTAAGACCATATATTTT
TRBJ1-4,.,TRBV5-1,.,CASSLEHMATNEKLFF,TGCGCCAGCAGCTTGGAACATATGGCAACTAATGAAAAACTGTTTTTT
TRBJ2-2,few,TRBV7-8,.,CASSHRLVSSLELFF,TGTGCCAGCAGCCATCGACTAGTGTCCTCTTTGGAGCTGTTTTTT
TRBJ2-7,few,TRBV5-1,TRBD2,CASSLGASGGYEQYF,TGCGCCAGCAGCTTGGGGGCTAGCGGGGGATACGAGCAGTACTTC
TRBJ2-7,.,TRBV18,TRBD1,CASSPGTGGLEQYF,TGTGCCAGCTCACCAGGGACAGGGGGTCTCGAGCAGTACTTC
TRBJ2-7,once,TRBV30,TRBD1,CAWREDRGWYF,TGTGCCTGGAGGGAAGACAGGGGCTGGTACTTC
TRBJ1-5,.,TRBV6-1,.,CASSEAGGPQPQHF,TGTGCCAGCAGTGAAGCAGGAGGACCTCAGCCCCAGCATTTT
TRBJ1-1,.,TRBV9,TRBD1,CASSRGRVTEAFF,TGTGCCAGCTCGAGGGGGCGGGTCACTGAAGCTTTCTTT
TRBJ2-1,.,TRBV30,TRBD2,CAWRGGTSGGNYYNEQFF,TGTGCCTGGAGAGGCGGGACTAGCGGGGGGAACTACTACAATGAGCAGTTCTTC
TRBJ2-5,.,TRBV2,TRBD2,CASSRYTGGLETQYF,TGTGCCAGCAGCAGATACACGGGGGGTTTGGAGACCCAGTACTTC
TRBJ1-1,.,TRBV28,.,CASSRAGDWAFF,TGTGCCAGCAGCCGAGCAGGGGATTGGGCTTTCTTT
TRBJ2-7,.,TRBV6-1,TRBD2,CASSGIGAGVGSYEQYF,TGTGCCAGCAGTGGGATCGGAGCGGGAGTGGGCTCCTACGAGCAGTACTTC
TRBJ1-5,.,TRBV7-8,TRBD1,CASSLAGTGSLPQHF,TGTGCCAGCAGCTTAGCCGGGACAGGAAGCCTTCCCCAGCATTTT
TRBJ2-1,.,TRBV14,TRBD2,CASSQELAGGPKFF,TGTGCCAGCAGCCAAGAACTAGCGGGGGGGCCCAAGTTCTTC